This record covers a single TCR beta chain. TCRdb ran MiXCR on the RT-PCR reads and lists one entry per CDR3 protein. The table lists around 700,000 distinct CDR3 sequences, 12% to 15% of them singletons. V was clipped by 5 bases and J by 2 bases; unmatched bases: 15. The CDR3 is 19 residues long. The germline CDR1 and CDR2 sequences are MNHNY and SVGAGI (reference sequence). The chain couples TRBV6-6 to TRBJ2-1; 10 bases match TRBD2. The sequenced sample consisted of memory CD4+ T cells from blood. The receptor was derived from a female donor in good health, serving as a healthy control. The CDR3 DNA is TGTGCCAGCAGTAGGCCGTTGTTTAGCGGGAGGATCACCTACAATGAGCAGTTCTTC. As protein: CASSRPLFSGRITYNEQFF.